Below, one T cell receptor (beta chain) is given with its context. This sequence may be a read error, since a much larger clone differs from it by one base. This sample was taken from a study of regulatory T cells in long-lasting Graves disease. As to time point: newly diagnosed GD, antithyroid drugs for less than 3 months. RNA from PBMCs was the source of the TCR library. The CDR3 runs 15 residues. The V gene's germline CDR1 is SNHLY and CDR2 FYNNEI. In building TCR beta libraries, iRepertoire HTBI primers were used together with Arm-PCR of CDR3 regions. Each CDR3 protein gets one entry after TCRdb re-called the multiplex PCR reads with MiXCR. The sample consists of 420,000 or so distinct CDR3 sequences, over 15% of them appearing once. The sample was also linked to a second study, of T cells in Graves' hyperthyroidism and ophthalmopathy.

The source was peripheral blood mononuclear cells (PBMCs), collected at new diagnosis, from a patient treated with antithyroid drugs. The chain has TRBV2 and TRBJ1-5; tentative D call: TRBD1 (5 bases). The TCR comes from a woman younger than 35 with Graves disease. Here the CDR3 DNA reads TGTGCCAGCAATGAAGCTACGGGGGATGGACAGCCCCAGCATTTT. It translates to CASNEATGDGQPQHF.